These 22 T cell receptor beta chains originate from one sample sequenced in a study of shared clonotypes between healthy human individuals. Sequenced by immunoSEQ multiplex PCR; TCRdb stores in-frame clones only, minus some. Among around 750,000 clones listed, around two thirds were seen once. Sequencing input: memory CD4+ T cells sorted from blood. As to subset: CD45RA-negative fraction. These receptors all stem from a woman aged 25-40 years in good health.

A single count supports this clone. The V call is TRBV28, the J call TRBJ2-7, with TRBD2 identical over 7 bases. The CDR3 has 15 amino acids. After removal of 6 bases from V and 4 bases from J, the junction contained 12 bases not matched to a gene. The germline V gene encodes CDR1 MDHEN and CDR2 SYDVKM. CDR3 coding DNA: TGTGCCAGCAGCCCGCCGGGGGGAGGGCGGTACGAGCAGTACTTC. Translated, it gives CASSPPGGGRYEQYF.

This chain joins TRBV19 and TRBJ2-5; no clear D. Germline V lookup: CDR1 LNHDA, CDR2 SQIVND (reference sequence). This CDR3 is built from 11 residues. V was cut by 6 bases and J by 0 bases, with 2 bases left in between. CDR3 in DNA: TGTGCCAGTAGAAACCAAGAGACCCAGTACTTC. Translating it yields CASRNQETQYF.

This chain links TRBV28 with TRBJ1-5; 8 bases are shared with TRBD1. V was clipped by 6 bases and J by 2 bases; unmatched bases: 6. This CDR3 has 15 amino acids. Germline lookup yields CDR1 MDHEN and CDR2 SYDVKM. DNA of the CDR3: TGTGCCAGCAGCCGACCGGGACAGGGCAATCAGCCCCAGCATTTT. This codes for CASSRPGQGNQPQHF.

As regards this clone: The identical CDR3 is also encoded by other nucleotide sequences in the sample. The chain combines TRBV5-1 with TRBJ2-3; no reliable D call. Looked up from germline, CDR1 is SGHRS and CDR2 is YFSETQ. Trimming removed 1 base at V and 0 bases at J, with 12 bases between. The CDR3 has 16 residues. The DNA for the CDR3 is TGCGCCAGCAGCTTGTCTACCGGGCCTAGCACAGATACGCAGTATTTT. Translation gives CASSLSTGPSTDTQYF.

This chain links TRBV6-1 with TRBJ2-5, with 8 bases matching TRBD1. Germline lookup yields CDR1 MNHNS and CDR2 SASEGT. The CDR3 runs 14 residues. Trimming removed 3 bases from V and 2 bases from J; junction bases left unmatched: 2. CDR3 bases: TGTGCCAGCAGTGAGCAGGGGGCACAAGAGACCCAGTACTTC. Its translation is CASSEQGAQETQYF.

This chain connects TRBV7-3 to TRBJ2-1, with 14 bases that match TRBD2. This CDR3 is built from 18 residues. Trimming at V came to 0 bases and at J to 9 bases, leaving 10 bases not matched to a gene. Germline values: CDR1 SGHTA, CDR2 FQGTGA. The CDR3 spells CASSLTGTSGSSSGEQFF. The CDR3 DNA is TGTGCCAGCAGCTTAACTGGGACTAGCGGGAGTTCTTCGGGTGAGCAGTTCTTC.

The J gene is TRBJ2-1, the V gene TRBV14, with D unresolved. V was clipped by 4 bases and J by 0 bases, with 13 bases between them. Germline CDR1 SGHDN, CDR2 FVKESK. This CDR3 region has 16 residues. The CDR3 loop reads CASSPPGRSSYNEQFF. CDR3 nucleotide sequence: TGTGCCAGCAGCCCGCCTGGACGAAGCTCCTACAATGAGCAGTTCTTC.

The CDR3 reads CASSLGGESSGANVLTF. The CDR3 DNA reads TGTGCCAGCAGCTTAGGGGGAGAAAGCTCTGGGGCCAACGTCCTGACTTTC. The J gene is TRBJ2-6, the V gene TRBV7-8; possible D gene TRBD2, 5 bases. In germline, CDR1 is SGHVS, CDR2 FQNEAQ. Trimming shortened V by 1 base and J by 0 bases, and 10 bases separated the two germline ends. The CDR3 length is 17 residues.

The V and J genes are TRBV6-5 and TRBJ2-3, with 10 nucleotides matching TRBD1. CDR1 is MNHEY and CDR2 is SVGAGI in the germline V gene. This CDR3 comprises 15 residues. V gave up 7 bases and J gave up 5 bases; unmatched junction bases: 9. CDR3 sequence reads: CASTPDRGLGDTQYF. The CDR3 bases are TGTGCCAGCACCCCCGACAGGGGGCTTGGAGATACGCAGTATTTT.

This clone was detected a few times. The V and J genes are TRBV25-1 and TRBJ2-1; no firm D call. Per the germline V gene, CDR1 is MGHDK and CDR2 is SYGVNS. This CDR3 contains 12 residues. Deletions cut 2 bases from V and 9 bases from J, with 8 bases between. The CDR3 nucleotides are TGTGCCAGCAGTGAAGATGTGGGTGAGCAGTTCTTC. Its protein is CASSEDVGEQFF.

The chain links TRBV25-1 to TRBJ1-5; D not certain. The CDR3 is made up of 12 amino acids. Trimming stripped 4 bases from V and 7 bases from J, with 8 bases between. Germline CDR1 and CDR2: MGHDK and SYGVNS. The CDR3, as DNA: TGTGCCAGCAGTGGGTCCGGACAGCCCCAGCATTTT. The encoded protein is CASSGSGQPQHF.

The chain combines TRBV5-1 with TRBJ2-1; TRBD2 matches 13 bases. Germline CDR1 reads SGHRS; CDR2 reads YFSETQ. The junction had 9 bases not matched to a gene; V was cut back by 1 base and J by 8 bases. CDR3 length equals 17 residues. CDR3 protein: CASSLTITSGRADEQFF. The CDR3 nucleotides are TGCGCCAGCAGCTTGACCATAACTAGCGGGAGGGCCGATGAGCAGTTCTTC.

The chain joins TRBV19 to TRBJ2-1, with D hard to call. There are 13 residues in the CDR3. V lost 7 bases to trimming and J lost 9 bases, with 16 bases between them. The V gene's germline CDR1 is LNHDA and CDR2 SQIVND (reference sequence). CDR3 protein: CASTKTQVGEQFF. Written as DNA, the CDR3 is TGTGCCAGTACCAAAACCCAGGTGGGTGAGCAGTTCTTC.

The rearrangement uses TRBV6-6 and TRBJ1-5; D remains unclear. The CDR3 length is 14 residues. Trimming stripped 4 bases from V and 7 bases from J, with 14 bases between. Germline CDR1 MNHNY, CDR2 SVGAGI (reference sequence). The CDR3 DNA reads as TGTGCCAGCAGTTCCGTCGGGTTGGGACAGCCCCAGCATTTT. It yields the protein CASSSVGLGQPQHF.

V and J are TRBV19 and TRBJ1-5, with unresolved D. The CDR3 spans 17 residues. Trimming left V 0 bases short and J 0 bases short, with 12 bases between. Germline CDR1 LNHDA, CDR2 SQIVND (reference sequence). In nucleotides, the CDR3 is TGTGCCAGTAGTATAGATTTAATGTGGTATAGCAATCAGCCCCAGCATTTT. Translating gives CASSIDLMWYSNQPQHF.

The J gene is TRBJ2-2, the V gene TRBV5-1; 10 nucleotides agree with TRBD2. CDR1 is SGHRS and CDR2 is YFSETQ in the germline V gene. The trim removed 4 bases at V and 5 bases at J, leaving 8 bases unmatched. The CDR3 covers 16 residues. CDR3: CASSRDLAGETGELFF. The DNA of the CDR3 is TGCGCCAGCAGCAGGGACCTAGCGGGAGAGACCGGGGAGCTGTTTTTT.

V gene TRBV15 combines with J gene TRBJ2-1; D gene uncertain. CDR1 LNHNV and CDR2 YYDKDF come from the germline V gene (reference sequence). V lost 4 bases, J lost 9 bases, and 7 bases lay in between. The CDR3 has 11 residues. CDR3 DNA: TGTGCCACCAGCATGAGTGCTGAGCAGTTCTTC. Its translation is CATSMSAEQFF.

The V and J genes are TRBV30 and TRBJ1-5; D is undetermined. Trimming took off 4 bases at V and 0 bases at J, with 16 bases between the two ends. The CDR3 runs to 16 residues. Germline lookup yields CDR1 GTSNPN and CDR2 SVGIG (reference sequence). CDR3 coding DNA: TGTGCCTGGACGGGCGGATGGACCTATAGCAATCAGCCCCAGCATTTT. It codes for CAWTGGWTYSNQPQHF.

The chain uses TRBV28 and TRBJ1-2; 8 bases are a match to TRBD1. V shed 5 bases and J 2 bases; nucleotides not matched to a gene: 7. The CDR3 spans 15 residues. Germline V gives CDR1 MDHEN, CDR2 SYDVKM. The CDR3 DNA reads as TGTGCCAGCAGTGATAACAGGGGGAACAACTATGGCTACACCTTC. Protein: CASSDNRGNNYGYTF.

The chain recombines TRBV6-1 with TRBJ1-2; D gene uncertain. Germline V gene lookup returns CDR1 MNHNS and CDR2 SASEGT. The V and J ends lost 4 bases and 8 bases respectively, with 20 bases between them. The CDR3 sequence is 15 residues long. CDR3 residues: CASSVQPGSPRGYTF. CDR3 bases: TGTGCCAGCAGTGTCCAGCCCGGGAGCCCTCGAGGCTACACCTTC.

This rearrangement joins TRBV10-3 to TRBJ2-1; 8 bases agree with TRBD2. Per germline, CDR1 ENHRY and CDR2 SYGVKD. This CDR3 region has 14 residues. With V trimmed by 3 bases and J by 9 bases, 7 bases remained unmatched. The DNA for the CDR3 is TGTGCCATCAGTGAACCGGGACTAGTGCCTGAGCAGTTCTTC. It translates to CAISEPGLVPEQFF.

The chain carries TRBV28 and TRBJ2-1; D unclear. Trimming removed 1 base at V and 2 bases at J, with 3 bases between. CDR3 length equals 13 residues. The V gene's germline CDR1 is MDHEN and CDR2 SYDVKM. CDR3 DNA: TGTGCCAGCAGTTTATCAGCCTACAATGAGCAGTTCTTC. Translating gives CASSLSAYNEQFF. The full variable domain, with the rest looked up from reference TRBV28 and TRBJ2-1, is DVKVTQSSRYLVKRTGEKVFLECVQDMDHENMFWYRQDPGLGLRLIYFSYDVKMKEKGDIPEGYSVSREKKERFSLILESASTNQTSMYLCASSLSAYNEQFFGPGTRLTVL.